This TCR beta chain derives from a study of blood T cell repertoires in COVID-19. This clone has a single count. Germline-derived CDR1 and CDR2 are SGDLS and YYNGEE. The CDR3 totals 13 residues. The germline V and J ends were trimmed by 0 bases and 6 bases, with 8 bases remaining between them. Clones were read by immunoSEQ multiplex PCR, and TCRdb kept only the in-frame ones, dropping some. Of 90,000 to 120,000 clones listed, just over 85% are singletons. The V and J genes are TRBV9 and TRBJ2-3; no reliable D call. The specimen sequenced was PBMCs or T cells enriched from blood (not recorded which). The source of this sequence is a woman in her forties or fifties who had recovered from COVID-19. The CDR3 region is CASSVERRDTQYF. The CDR3 DNA is TGTGCCAGCAGCGTAGAAAGGCGGGATACGCAGTATTTT.